This record concerns one TCR beta chain sequence. These data are taken from a study of control samples from healthy donors and cancer patients. The ends were cut back, 7 bases at V and 1 base at J, with 12 bases in the middle. The CDR3 is 14 amino acids. Per germline, CDR1 LNHDA and CDR2 SQIVND (reference sequence). The data were produced by immunoSEQ multiplex PCR, yet TCRdb's version contains in-frame clones alone and is incomplete. The sample holds under 150,000 clones, approximately 86% seen once. The sample consisted of blood. This TCR was recovered from a woman in her twenties or thirties in good health. This chain links TRBV19 with TRBJ2-3, with D unclear. For the CDR3, the DNA is TGTGCCAGTACTTGGGTGGCGGGCACAGATACGCAGTATTTT. Translated: CASTWVAGTDTQYF.